This TCR beta chain stems from a study of blood T cell repertoires in COVID-19. Assay: immunoSEQ multiplex PCR; the TCRdb copy retains only in-frame clones and omits some. This table holds 200,000 to 300,000 clones, approximately 83% found once. Membership in each cohort depended on participant-reported clinical history. Trimming took 3 bases from V and 4 from J; bases not matched to a gene: 11. The CDR3 covers 17 residues. Germline V gives CDR1 LGHDT, CDR2 YNNKEL (reference sequence). What was sequenced was PBMCs or T cells enriched from blood (not recorded which). The clonotype was recovered from a woman between 40 and 50 years old with acute COVID-19. V gene TRBV3-1 (or the pseudogene TRBV3-2) combines with J gene TRBJ2-1, with 8 bases fitting TRBD2. The chain's CDR3 is CASSQMISGVTYNEQFF. CDR3 nucleotide sequence: TGTGCCAGCAGCCAGATGATTAGCGGGGTTACATACAATGAGCAGTTCTTC.